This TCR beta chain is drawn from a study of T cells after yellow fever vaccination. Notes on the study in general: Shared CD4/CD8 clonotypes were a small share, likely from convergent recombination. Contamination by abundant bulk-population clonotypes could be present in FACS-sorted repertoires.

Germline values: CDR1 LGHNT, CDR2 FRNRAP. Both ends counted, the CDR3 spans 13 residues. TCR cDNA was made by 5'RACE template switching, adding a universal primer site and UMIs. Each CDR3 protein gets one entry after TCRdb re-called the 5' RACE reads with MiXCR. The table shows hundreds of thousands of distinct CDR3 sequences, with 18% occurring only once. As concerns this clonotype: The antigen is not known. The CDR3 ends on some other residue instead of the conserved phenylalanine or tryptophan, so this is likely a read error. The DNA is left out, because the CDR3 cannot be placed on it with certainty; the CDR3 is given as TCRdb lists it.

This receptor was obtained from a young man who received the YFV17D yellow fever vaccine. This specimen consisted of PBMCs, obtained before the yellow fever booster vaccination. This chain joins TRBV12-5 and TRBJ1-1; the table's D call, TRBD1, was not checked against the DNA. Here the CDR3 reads CASGFLEGDESSK.